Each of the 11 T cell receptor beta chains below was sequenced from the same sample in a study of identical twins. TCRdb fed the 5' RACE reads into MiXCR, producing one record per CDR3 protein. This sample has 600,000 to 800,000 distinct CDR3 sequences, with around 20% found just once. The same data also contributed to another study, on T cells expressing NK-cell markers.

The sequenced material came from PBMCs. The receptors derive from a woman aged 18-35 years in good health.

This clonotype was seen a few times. The CDR3 protein is CASSFQGGAGANVLTF. Written as DNA, the CDR3 is TGCGCCAGCAGCTTCCAAGGTGGGGCTGGGGCCAACGTCCTGACTTTC. This chain uses TRBV5-1 with TRBJ2-6; D gene uncertain. The CDR3 is 16 residues long. V dropped 2 bases and J dropped 2 bases, with 11 bases sitting between them. Germline V lookup: CDR1 SGHRS, CDR2 YFSETQ.

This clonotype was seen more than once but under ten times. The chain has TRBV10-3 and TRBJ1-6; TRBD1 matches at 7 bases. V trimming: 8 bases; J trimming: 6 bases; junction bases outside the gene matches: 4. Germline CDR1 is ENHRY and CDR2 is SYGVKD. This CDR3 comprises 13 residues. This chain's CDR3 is CAIGGTVNSPLHF. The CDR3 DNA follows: TGTGCCATCGGGGGGACAGTTAATTCACCCCTCCACTTT.

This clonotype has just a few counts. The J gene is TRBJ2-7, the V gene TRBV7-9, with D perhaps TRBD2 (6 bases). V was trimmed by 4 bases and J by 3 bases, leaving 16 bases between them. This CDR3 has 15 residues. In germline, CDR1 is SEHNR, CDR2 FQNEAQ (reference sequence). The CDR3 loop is CASSSLRDSGYEQYF. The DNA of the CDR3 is TGTGCCAGCAGCTCTCTCCGGGACTCGGGCTACGAGCAGTACTTC.

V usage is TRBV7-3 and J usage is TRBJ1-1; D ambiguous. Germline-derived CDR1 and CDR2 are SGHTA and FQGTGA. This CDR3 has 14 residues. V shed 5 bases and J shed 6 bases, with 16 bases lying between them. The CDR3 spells CASSPTADWAEAFF. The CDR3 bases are TGTGCCAGCAGCCCTACAGCAGACTGGGCTGAAGCTTTCTTT.

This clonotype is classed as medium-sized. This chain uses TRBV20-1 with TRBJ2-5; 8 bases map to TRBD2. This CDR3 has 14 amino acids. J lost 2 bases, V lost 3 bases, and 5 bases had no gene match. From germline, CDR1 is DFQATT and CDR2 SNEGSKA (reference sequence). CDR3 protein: CSASLGGGQETQYF. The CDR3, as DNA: TGCAGTGCTAGCTTGGGCGGGGGGCAAGAGACCCAGTACTTC.

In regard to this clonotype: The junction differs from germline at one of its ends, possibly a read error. CDR3 sequence reads: CAIRWQGEENQYF. The CDR3 nucleotides read TGTGCCATCCGGTGGCAGGGGGAAGAGAACCAGTACTTC. J is TRBJ2-5 and V is TRBV10-3; 7 nucleotides agree with TRBD1. The CDR3 sequence is 13 residues long. Germline CDR1 is ENHRY and CDR2 is SYGVKD.

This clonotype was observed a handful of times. CDR3 amino acids: CASSLTGGHEQYF. The DNA of the CDR3 is TGTGCCAGCAGCTTAACAGGGGGCCACGAGCAGTACTTC. The gene calls are TRBV7-9 and TRBJ2-7; 9 nucleotides agree with TRBD1. J gave up 5 bases and V 2 bases, and 1 base lay outside the gene matches. Germline values: CDR1 SEHNR, CDR2 FQNEAQ (reference sequence). The length of the CDR3 is 13 residues.

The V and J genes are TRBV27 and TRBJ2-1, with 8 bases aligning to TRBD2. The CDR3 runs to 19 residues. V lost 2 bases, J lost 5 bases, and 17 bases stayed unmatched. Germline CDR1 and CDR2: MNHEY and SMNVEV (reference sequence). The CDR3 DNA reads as TGTGCCAGCAGTTTAATTTCGTTCGGGGCGGGGGGTGTGGACAATGAGCAGTTCTTC. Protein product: CASSLISFGAGGVDNEQFF.

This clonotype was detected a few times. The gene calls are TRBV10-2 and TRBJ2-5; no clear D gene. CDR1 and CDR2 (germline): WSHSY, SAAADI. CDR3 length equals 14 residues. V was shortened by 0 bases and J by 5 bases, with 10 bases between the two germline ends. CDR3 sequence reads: CASSESWVSETQYF. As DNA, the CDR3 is TGCGCCAGCAGTGAGTCGTGGGTTTCTGAGACCCAGTACTTC.

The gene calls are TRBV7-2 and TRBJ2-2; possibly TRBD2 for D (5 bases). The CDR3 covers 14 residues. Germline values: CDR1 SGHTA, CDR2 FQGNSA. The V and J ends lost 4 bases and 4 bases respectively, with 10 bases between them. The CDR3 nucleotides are TGTGCCAGCAGCTGGACTCGACCCACCGGGGAGCTGTTTTTT. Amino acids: CASSWTRPTGELFF.

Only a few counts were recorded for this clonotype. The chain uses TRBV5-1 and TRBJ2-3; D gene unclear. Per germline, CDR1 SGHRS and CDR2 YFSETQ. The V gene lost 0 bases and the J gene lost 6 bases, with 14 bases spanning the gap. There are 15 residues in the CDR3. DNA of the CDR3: TGCGCCAGCAGCTTGGAAGGCAGTCAATCGGATACGCAGTATTTT. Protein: CASSLEGSQSDTQYF.